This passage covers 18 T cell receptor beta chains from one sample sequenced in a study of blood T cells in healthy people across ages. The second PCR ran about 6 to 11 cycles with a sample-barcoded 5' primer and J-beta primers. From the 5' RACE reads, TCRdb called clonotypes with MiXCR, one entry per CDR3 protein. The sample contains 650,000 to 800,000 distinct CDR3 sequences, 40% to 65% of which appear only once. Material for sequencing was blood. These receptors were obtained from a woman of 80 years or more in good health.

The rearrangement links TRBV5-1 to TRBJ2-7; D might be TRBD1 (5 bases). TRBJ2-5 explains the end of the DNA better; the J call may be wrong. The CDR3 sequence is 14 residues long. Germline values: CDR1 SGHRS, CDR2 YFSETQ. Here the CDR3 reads CASSLEAGRETQYF. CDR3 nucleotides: TGCGCCAGCAGCTTGGAGGCAGGGCGGGAGACCCAGTACTTC.

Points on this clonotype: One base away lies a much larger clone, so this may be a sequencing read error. The CDR3 protein is CAISQDNQETQYF. Written as DNA, the CDR3 is TGCGCCATCAGCCAAGACAACCAAGAGACCCAGTACTTC. The genes are TRBV5-1 and TRBJ2-5; D not resolved. The CDR3 is 13 residues long. Per the germline V gene, CDR1 is SGHRS and CDR2 is YFSETQ. Filled out from reference TRBV5-1 and TRBJ2-5, the complete variable domain reads KAGVTQTPRYLIKTRGQQVTLSCSPISGHRSVSWYQQTPGQGLQFLFEYFSETQRNKGNFPGRFSGRQFSNSRSEMNVSTLELGDSALYLCAISQDNQETQYFGPGTRLLVL.

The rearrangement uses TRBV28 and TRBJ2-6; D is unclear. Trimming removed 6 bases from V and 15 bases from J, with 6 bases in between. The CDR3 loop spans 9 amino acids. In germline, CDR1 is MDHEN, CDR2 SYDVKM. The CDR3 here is CASSWPLTF. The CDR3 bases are TGTGCCAGCAGCTGGCCCCTGACTTTC.

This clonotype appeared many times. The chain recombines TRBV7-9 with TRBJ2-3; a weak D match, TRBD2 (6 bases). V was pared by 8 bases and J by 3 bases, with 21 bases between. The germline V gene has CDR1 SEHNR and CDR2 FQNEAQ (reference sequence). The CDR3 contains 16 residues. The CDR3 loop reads CASFSTGKGLTDTQYF. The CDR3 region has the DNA TGTGCCAGCTTCTCCACGGGAAAGGGACTTACAGATACGCAGTATTTT. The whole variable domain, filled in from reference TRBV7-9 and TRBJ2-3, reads DTGVSQNPRHKITKRGQNVTFRCDPISEHNRLYWYRQTLGQGPEFLTYFQNEAQLEKSRLLSDRFSAERPKGSFSTLEIQRTEQGDSAMYLCASFSTGKGLTDTQYFGPGTRLTVL.

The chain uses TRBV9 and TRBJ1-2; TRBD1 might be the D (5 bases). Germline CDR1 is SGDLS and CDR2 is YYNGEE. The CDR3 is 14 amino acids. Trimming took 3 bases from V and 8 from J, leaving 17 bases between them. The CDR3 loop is CASSAVTQGNGYTF. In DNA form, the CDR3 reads TGTGCCAGCAGCGCAGTAACTCAGGGAAACGGCTACACCTTC.

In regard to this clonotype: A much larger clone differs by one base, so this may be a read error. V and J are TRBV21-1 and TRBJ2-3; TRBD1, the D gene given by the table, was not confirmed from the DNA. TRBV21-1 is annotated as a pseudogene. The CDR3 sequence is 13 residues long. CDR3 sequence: CTSSLRPLAPQYF. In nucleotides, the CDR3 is TGTACCAGCAGCCTACGACCCCTGGCGCCGCAGTATTTT.

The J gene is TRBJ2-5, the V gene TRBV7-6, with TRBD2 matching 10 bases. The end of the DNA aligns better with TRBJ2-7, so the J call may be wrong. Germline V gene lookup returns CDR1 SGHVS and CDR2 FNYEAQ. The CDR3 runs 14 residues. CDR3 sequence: CASSPGTSVDEQYF. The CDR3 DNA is TGTGCCAGCAGCCCCGGGACTAGCGTAGACGAGCAGTACTTC.

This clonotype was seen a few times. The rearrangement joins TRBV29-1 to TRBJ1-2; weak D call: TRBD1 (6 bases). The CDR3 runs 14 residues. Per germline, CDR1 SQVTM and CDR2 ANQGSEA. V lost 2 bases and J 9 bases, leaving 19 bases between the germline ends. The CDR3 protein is CSVERRWGAMSYTF. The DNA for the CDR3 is TGCAGCGTTGAACGTAGATGGGGGGCGATGAGCTACACCTTC. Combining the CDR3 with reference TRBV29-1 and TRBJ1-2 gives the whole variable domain SAVISQKPSRDICQRGTSLTIQCQVDSQVTMMFWYRQQPGQSLTLIATANQGSEATYESGFVIDKFPISRPNLTFSTLTVSNMSPEDSSIYLCSVERRWGAMSYTFGSGTRLTVV.

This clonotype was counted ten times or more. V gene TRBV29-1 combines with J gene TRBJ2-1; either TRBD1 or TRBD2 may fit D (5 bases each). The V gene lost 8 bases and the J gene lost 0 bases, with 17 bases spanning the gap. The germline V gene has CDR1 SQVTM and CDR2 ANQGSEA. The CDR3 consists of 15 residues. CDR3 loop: CSLAGTPSSYNEQFF. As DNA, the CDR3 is TGCAGCTTAGCCGGGACCCCGAGCTCCTACAATGAGCAGTTCTTC.

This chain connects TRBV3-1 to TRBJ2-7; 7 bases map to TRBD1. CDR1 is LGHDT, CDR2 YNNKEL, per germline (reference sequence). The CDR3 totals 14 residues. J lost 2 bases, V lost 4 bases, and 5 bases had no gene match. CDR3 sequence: CASSRVQGAYEQYF. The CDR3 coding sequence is TGTGCCAGCAGCCGCGTCCAGGGGGCCTACGAGCAGTACTTC.

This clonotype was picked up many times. CDR3 DNA: TGTGCCAGCCAACTGCAGGGACAATCCAATGAGCAGTTCTTC. Amino acids: CASQLQGQSNEQFF. The chain is built from TRBV2 and TRBJ2-1, with a weak D call TRBD1 (6 bases). V was trimmed by 8 bases and J by 6 bases, leaving 17 bases between them. This CDR3 is 14 amino acids long. Germline CDR1 is SNHLY and CDR2 is FYNNEI.

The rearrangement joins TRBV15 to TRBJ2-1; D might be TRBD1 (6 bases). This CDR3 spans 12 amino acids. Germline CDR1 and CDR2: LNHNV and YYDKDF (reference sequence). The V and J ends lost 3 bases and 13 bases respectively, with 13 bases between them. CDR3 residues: CATSSNRATQFF. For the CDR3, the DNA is TGTGCCACCAGCAGCAACAGGGCCACCCAGTTCTTC.

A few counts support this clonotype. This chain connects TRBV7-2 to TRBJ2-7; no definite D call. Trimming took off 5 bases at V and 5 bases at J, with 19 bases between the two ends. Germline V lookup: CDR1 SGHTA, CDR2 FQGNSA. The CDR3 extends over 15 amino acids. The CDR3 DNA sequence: TGTGCCAGCAGCCCACCAAGCCTCTCCCCGGACGAGCAGTACTTC. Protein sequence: CASSPPSLSPDEQYF.

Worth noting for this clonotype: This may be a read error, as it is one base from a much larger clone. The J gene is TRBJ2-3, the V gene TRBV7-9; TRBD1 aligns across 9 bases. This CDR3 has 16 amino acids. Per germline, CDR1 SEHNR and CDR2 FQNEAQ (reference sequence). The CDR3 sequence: CAGSERDRVKADTQYF. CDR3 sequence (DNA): TGTGCCGGCAGCGAACGGGACAGGGTCAAGGCAGATACGCAGTATTTT.

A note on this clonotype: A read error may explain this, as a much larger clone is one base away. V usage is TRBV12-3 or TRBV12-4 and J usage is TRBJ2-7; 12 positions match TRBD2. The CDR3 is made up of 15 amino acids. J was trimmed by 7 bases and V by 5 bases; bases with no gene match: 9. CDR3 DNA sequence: TGTGCCAGCAGTGGACTAGCGGGGTCCTACAATGAGCAGTACTTC. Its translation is CASSGLAGSYNEQYF.

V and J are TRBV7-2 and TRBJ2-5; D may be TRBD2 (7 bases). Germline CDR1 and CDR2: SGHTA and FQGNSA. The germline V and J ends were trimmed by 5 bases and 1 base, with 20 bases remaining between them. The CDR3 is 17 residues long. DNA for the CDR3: TGTGCCAGCAGCCGATCAGAGGGGGGGAAAATCCAAGAGACCCAGTACTTC. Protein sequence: CASSRSEGGKIQETQYF.

CDR3 coding DNA: TGCAGCGTTGTAGGGCTAGCGGGGGTTATGGATGAGCAGTTCTTC. Protein sequence: CSVVGLAGVMDEQFF. The V gene is TRBV29-1, the J gene TRBJ2-1; TRBD2 agrees at 10 bases. CDR3 length: 15 residues. Germline V CDR1 and CDR2: SQVTM, ANQGSEA. J lost 8 bases, V lost 4 bases, and 11 bases had no gene match.

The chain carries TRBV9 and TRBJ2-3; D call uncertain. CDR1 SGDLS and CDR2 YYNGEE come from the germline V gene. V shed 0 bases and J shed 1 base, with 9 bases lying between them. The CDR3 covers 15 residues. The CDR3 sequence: CASSVDPRGTDTQYF. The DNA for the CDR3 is TGTGCCAGCAGCGTAGATCCCCGCGGCACAGATACGCAGTATTTT.